Presented here are 20 T cell receptor beta chains from one specimen sequenced in a study of T-cell memory formation after mild COVID-19. TCRdb fed the 5' RACE reads into MiXCR, producing one record per CDR3 protein. Seen here are roughly 240,000 distinct CDR3 sequences, around 15% observed once, and the top ten hold 20% to 25%. The sample comprised PBMCs or a T cell subset sorted from them (not recorded which). Source of these receptors: a man younger than 35 who had mild COVID-19 (a few samples of this study predate the infection). Cell type and time point are not known.

This clonotype was seen many times. The chain is built from TRBV12-3 or TRBV12-4 and TRBJ1-4; TRBD1 agrees at 7 bases. V gave up 2 bases and J gave up 5 bases; unmatched junction bases: 8. The CDR3 spans 16 residues. CDR3 amino acids: CASSLSSGGGNEKLFF. CDR3 in DNA: TGTGCCAGCAGTTTAAGCTCAGGGGGAGGGAATGAAAAACTGTTTTTT.

The CDR3 DNA is TGTGCCAGCAGCACCGGGACAGGGGTTTATGGCTACACCTTC. Its translation: CASSTGTGVYGYTF. The V gene is TRBV28, the J gene TRBJ1-2; TRBD1 matches 10 bases. After removal of 6 bases from V and 5 bases from J, the junction contained 6 bases not matched to a gene. Germline V lookup: CDR1 MDHEN, CDR2 SYDVKM. This CDR3 contains 14 residues.

The chain is built from TRBV19 and TRBJ1-1; 9 bases map to TRBD1. This CDR3 contains 14 residues. CDR1 and CDR2 from the germline V gene are LNHDA and SQIVND (reference sequence). Trimming took 3 bases from V and 6 from J; bases not matched to a gene: 5. Written as DNA, the CDR3 is TGTGCCAGTAGTATGGACAGGGGAGGACCTGAAGCTTTCTTT. It yields the protein CASSMDRGGPEAFF.

V and J are TRBV15 and TRBJ2-2, with a weak D call TRBD1 (5 bases). Looked up from germline, CDR1 is LNHNV and CDR2 is YYDKDF (reference sequence). The V gene lost 0 bases and the J gene lost 7 bases, with 18 bases spanning the gap. The CDR3 consists of 17 residues. In DNA form, the CDR3 reads TGTGCCACCAGCAGAGAGGGGCCAGGGTCTGTGATCGGGGAGCTGTTTTTT. It yields the protein CATSREGPGSVIGELFF.

The chain combines TRBV14 with TRBJ2-3; 8 bases align to TRBD2. Germline V gene sequence: CDR1 SGHDN, CDR2 FVKESK. V was pared by 3 bases and J by 7 bases, with 12 bases of the junction left unmatched. The CDR3 totals 16 residues. The CDR3 loop is CASSQTASGFIYTQYF. The CDR3 DNA reads as TGTGCCAGCAGCCAGACCGCTAGCGGGTTTATATATACGCAGTATTTT. Complete variable domain (other parts from reference TRBV14 and TRBJ2-3): EAGVTQFPSHSVIEKGQTVTLRCDPISGHDNLYWYRRVMGKEIKFLLHFVKESKQDESGMPNNRFLAERTGGTYSTLKVQPAELEDSGVYFCASSQTASGFIYTQYFGPGTRLTVL.

This clonotype was picked up a small number of times. The V and J genes are TRBV6-6 and TRBJ2-1; 12 nucleotides align to TRBD2. The germline V gene has CDR1 MNHNY and CDR2 SVGAGI (reference sequence). The CDR3 runs to 17 residues. V trimming: 1 base; J trimming: 7 bases; junction bases outside the gene matches: 8. The CDR3: CASSYWTSGVTWNEQFF. DNA of the CDR3: TGTGCCAGCAGTTACTGGACTAGCGGGGTGACTTGGAATGAGCAGTTCTTC.

This clonotype appeared a few times. The J gene is TRBJ2-3, the V gene TRBV29-1; 9 bases are a match to TRBD1. From germline, CDR1 is SQVTM and CDR2 ANQGSEA. The V and J ends lost 7 bases and 3 bases, in that order; junction bases with no gene match: 8. The CDR3 covers 14 residues. The CDR3 bases are TGCAGCGCCGAACTCGGGACAGGGACAGATACGCAGTATTTT. It is translated as CSAELGTGTDTQYF.

This clonotype was observed a few times. The V call is TRBV7-3, the J call TRBJ1-2; D gene uncertain. This CDR3 comprises 12 residues. Germline V gene sequence: CDR1 SGHTA, CDR2 FQGTGA. V gave up 5 bases and J gave up 8 bases, with 12 bases separating them. The CDR3 bases are TGTGCCAGCAGCAAGACCGGGAGGGGCTACACCTTC. Translation gives CASSKTGRGYTF.

This clonotype was seen more than once but under ten times. The rearrangement links TRBV6-5 to TRBJ2-3; 9 nucleotides match TRBD1. This CDR3 has 13 amino acids. V shed 6 bases, J shed 5 bases, and the junction held 3 bases outside the gene matches. Germline V lookup: CDR1 MNHEY, CDR2 SVGAGI. The CDR3 DNA follows: TGTGCCAGCAGGGGACAGGGCCAAGATACGCAGTATTTT. Translating gives CASRGQGQDTQYF.

A few counts support this clonotype. V and J are TRBV6-1 and TRBJ2-1; no firm D call. V dropped 7 bases and J dropped 7 bases, with 14 bases sitting between them. The CDR3 covers 13 residues. Germline-derived CDR1 and CDR2 are MNHNS and SASEGT. CDR3 sequence reads: CASIGLSVNEQFF. The CDR3 nucleotides read TGTGCCAGCATCGGATTATCTGTAAATGAGCAGTTCTTC.

The chain joins TRBV6-6 to TRBJ1-1; no clear D. The CDR3 totals 14 residues. The germline V and J ends were trimmed by 7 bases and 3 bases, with 15 bases remaining between them. Germline V gene data show CDR1 as MNHNY and CDR2 as SVGAGI (reference sequence). The CDR3 DNA reads as TGTGCCAGCACCCGCCGCGGGGTAGACACTGAAGCTTTCTTT. It codes for CASTRRGVDTEAFF.

The chain recombines TRBV5-6 with TRBJ1-2; the match to TRBD1 covers 8 bases. Germline CDR1 reads SGHDT; CDR2 reads YYEEEE. The CDR3 has 15 amino acids. V shed 7 bases and J 2 bases; nucleotides not matched to a gene: 10. CDR3 in amino acids: CASLQGATLNYGYTF. The CDR3 bases are TGTGCCAGCCTTCAGGGGGCGACGCTCAACTATGGCTACACCTTC.

The J gene is TRBJ1-2, the V gene TRBV4-3; D not certain. Trimming removed 0 bases from V and 4 bases from J, with 15 bases in between. Germline loops: CDR1 LGHNA, CDR2 YSLEER. This CDR3 region has 16 residues. The CDR3 DNA follows: TGCGCCAGCAGCCAAGAGGTGACGGTAACTTCCTATGGCTACACCTTC. This sequence encodes CASSQEVTVTSYGYTF.

This clonotype was counted ten times or more. This sequence joins TRBV5-1 and TRBJ2-1, with 8 bases identical to TRBD1. The V gene's germline CDR1 is SGHRS and CDR2 YFSETQ. The CDR3 is 15 residues long. V dropped 5 bases and J dropped 0; count of bases not matched to a gene: 4. The DNA of the CDR3 is TGCGCCAGCAGTAATGGACAGGGCTCCTACAATGAGCAGTTCTTC. This translates into CASSNGQGSYNEQFF. The full variable domain, rest sourced from reference TRBV5-1 and TRBJ2-1, is KAGVTQTPRYLIKTRGQQVTLSCSPISGHRSVSWYQQTPGQGLQFLFEYFSETQRNKGNFPGRFSGRQFSNSRSEMNVSTLELGDSALYLCASSNGQGSYNEQFFGPGTRLTVL.

This clonotype was detected only a few times. The chain combines TRBV9 with TRBJ2-7; D perhaps matches TRBD1 (5 bases). Germline V gene sequence: CDR1 SGDLS, CDR2 YYNGEE. The CDR3 spans 14 residues. The V end lost 3 bases, the J end lost 0 bases, and 10 bases lay between the germline ends. The CDR3 spells CASSAAGHSYEQYF. CDR3 nucleotide sequence: TGTGCCAGCAGCGCCGCAGGACACTCCTACGAGCAGTACTTC.

The V and J genes are TRBV5-1 and TRBJ1-1; 10 bases match TRBD1. The germline V gene encodes CDR1 SGHRS and CDR2 YFSETQ. J lost 4 bases, V lost 4 bases, and 10 bases had no gene match. CDR3 length equals 16 residues. The CDR3 DNA sequence: TGCGCCAGCAGCCTCGGACAGGGGGGAACGGGCACTGAAGCTTTCTTT. It yields the protein CASSLGQGGTGTEAFF.

The rearrangement uses TRBV29-1 and TRBJ1-4; D gene uncertain. Per the germline V gene, CDR1 is SQVTM and CDR2 is ANQGSEA. This CDR3 region has 13 residues. V lost 0 bases and J lost 5, with 7 bases in between. The CDR3 DNA reads TGCAGCGTTGAAGAAGGTCTCAATGAAAAACTGTTTTTT. Translation: CSVEEGLNEKLFF.

The V call is TRBV12-3 or TRBV12-4, the J call TRBJ1-1; possibly TRBD1 for D (6 bases). The CDR3 has 14 residues. The V end was cut by 6 bases, the J end by 0 bases, with 11 bases between. CDR3 DNA sequence: TGTGCCAGCAGCTACAGGGTCATGAACACTGAAGCTTTCTTT. Encoded protein: CASSYRVMNTEAFF.

This clonotype has a count of ten or more. The V call is TRBV5-1, the J call TRBJ2-5, with TRBD2 identical over 11 bases. V dropped 0 bases and J dropped 5; count of bases not matched to a gene: 3. From germline, CDR1 is SGHRS and CDR2 YFSETQ. The CDR3 covers 15 residues. The CDR3 DNA reads TGCGCCAGCAGCTTGGAGGCTAGCGGGGGGGAGACCCAGTACTTC. This gives the protein CASSLEASGGETQYF.

This clonotype was observed a few times. J is TRBJ1-5 and V is TRBV6-5; D uncertain. V was pared by 2 bases and J by 7 bases, with 0 bases between. From germline, CDR1 is MNHEY and CDR2 SVGAGI. CDR3 length: 10 amino acids. In nucleotides, the CDR3 is TGTGCCAGCAGTTACCAGCCCCAGCATTTT. Translated, it gives CASSYQPQHF.